Given below is one T cell receptor (beta chain) in context. What it binds is unknown. This sample is drawn from a study of cytomegalovirus exposure and HLA in healthy donors. In the PCR, 60 Vbeta and 13 Jbeta primers were used. TCRdb's table, derived via immunoSEQ multiplex PCR, lists solely in-frame clones and lacks some. This table has 150,000 to 200,000 clones, 70% to 80% appearing once. The CDR3 spans 13 residues. V lost 7 bases and J 2 bases, leaving 11 bases between the germline ends. The germline V gene has CDR1 MDHEN and CDR2 SYDVKM. Findings and limits, study-wide: While the bulk of TCR sequences proved rare, some public TCRs turned up in many donors. Both high specificity and high sensitivity reportedly marked the classifier's diagnosis of cytomegalovirus status.

The TCR originated in a woman aged 30 to 39 in good health and CMV-seropositive. Sequencing used PBMCs. This rearrangement joins TRBV28 to TRBJ1-2; unclear D gene. CDR3 residues: CASTRTINYGYTF. DNA for the CDR3: TGTGCCAGCACACGTACAATAAACTATGGCTACACCTTC.